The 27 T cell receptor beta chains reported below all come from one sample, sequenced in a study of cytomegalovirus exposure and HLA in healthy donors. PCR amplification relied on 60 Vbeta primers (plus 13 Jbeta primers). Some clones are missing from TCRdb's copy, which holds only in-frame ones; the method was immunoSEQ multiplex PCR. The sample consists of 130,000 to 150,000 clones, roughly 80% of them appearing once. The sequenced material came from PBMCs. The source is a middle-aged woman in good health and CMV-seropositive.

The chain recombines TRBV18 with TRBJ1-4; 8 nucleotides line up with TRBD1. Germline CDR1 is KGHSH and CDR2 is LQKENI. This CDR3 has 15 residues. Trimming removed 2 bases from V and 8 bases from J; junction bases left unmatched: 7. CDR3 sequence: CASSPTGQGGEKLFF. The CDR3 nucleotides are TGTGCCAGCTCACCAACTGGACAGGGCGGAGAAAAACTGTTTTTT.

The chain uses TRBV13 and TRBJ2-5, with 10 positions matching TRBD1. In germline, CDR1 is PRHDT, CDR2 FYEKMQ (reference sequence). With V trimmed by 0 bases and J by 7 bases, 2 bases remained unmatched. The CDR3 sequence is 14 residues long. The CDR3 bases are TGTGCCAGCAGCTTAGGGGGACAGGGGAGGACCCAGTACTTC. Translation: CASSLGGQGRTQYF.

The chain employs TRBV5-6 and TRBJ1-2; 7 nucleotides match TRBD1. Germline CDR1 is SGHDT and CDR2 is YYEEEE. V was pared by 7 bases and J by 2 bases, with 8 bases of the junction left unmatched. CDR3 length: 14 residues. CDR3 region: CASWGRGLNYGYTF. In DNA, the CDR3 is TGTGCCAGCTGGGGCAGGGGGTTAAACTATGGCTACACCTTC.

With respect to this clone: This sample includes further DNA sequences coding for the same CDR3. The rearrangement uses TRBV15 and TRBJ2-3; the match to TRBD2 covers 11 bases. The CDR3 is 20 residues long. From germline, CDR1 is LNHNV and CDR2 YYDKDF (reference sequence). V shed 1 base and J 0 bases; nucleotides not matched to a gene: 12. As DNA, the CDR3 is TGTGCCACCAGCAGAGGGTTAGGGACTAGCGGAACTAGGAGCACAGATACGCAGTATTTT. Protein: CATSRGLGTSGTRSTDTQYF.

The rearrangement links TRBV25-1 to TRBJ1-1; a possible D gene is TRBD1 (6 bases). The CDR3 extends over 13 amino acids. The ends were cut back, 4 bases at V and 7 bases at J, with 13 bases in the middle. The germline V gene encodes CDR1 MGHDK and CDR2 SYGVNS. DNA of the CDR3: TGTGCCAGCAGTGCCAACAGGGTAGGTGAAGCTTTCTTT. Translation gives CASSANRVGEAFF. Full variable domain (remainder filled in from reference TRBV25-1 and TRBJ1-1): EADIYQTPRYLVIGTGKKITLECSQTMGHDKMYWYQQDPGMELHLIHYSYGVNSTEKGDLSSESTVSRIRTEHFPLTLESARPSHTSQYLCASSANRVGEAFFGQGTRLTVV.

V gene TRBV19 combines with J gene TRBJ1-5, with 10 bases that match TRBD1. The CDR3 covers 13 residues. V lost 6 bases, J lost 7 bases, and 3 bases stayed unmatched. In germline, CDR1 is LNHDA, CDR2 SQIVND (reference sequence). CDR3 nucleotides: TGTGCCAGTAGGGGGACAGGGGAACAGCCCCAGCATTTT. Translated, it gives CASRGTGEQPQHF.

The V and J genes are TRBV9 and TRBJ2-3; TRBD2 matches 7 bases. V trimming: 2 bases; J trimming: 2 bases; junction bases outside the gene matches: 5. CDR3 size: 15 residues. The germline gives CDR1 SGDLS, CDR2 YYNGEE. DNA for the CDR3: TGTGCCAGCAGCGTCCAGGGAGGGGTCACAGATACGCAGTATTTT. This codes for CASSVQGGVTDTQYF. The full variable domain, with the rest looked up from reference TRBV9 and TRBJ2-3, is DSGVTQTPKHLITATGQRVTLRCSPRSGDLSVYWYQQSLDQGLQFLIQYYNGEERAKGNILERFSAQQFPDLHSELNLSSLELGDSALYFCASSVQGGVTDTQYFGPGTRLTVL.

The CDR3, as DNA: TGTGCCAGTAGTCCTGGCCCCGGGACAGGGAGTCAGCCCCAGCATTTT. This gives the protein CASSPGPGTGSQPQHF. This chain uses TRBV19 with TRBJ1-5; 9 positions match TRBD1. The V gene's germline CDR1 is LNHDA and CDR2 SQIVND (reference sequence). J lost 6 bases, V lost 5 bases, and 11 bases had no gene match. The CDR3 extends over 16 amino acids.

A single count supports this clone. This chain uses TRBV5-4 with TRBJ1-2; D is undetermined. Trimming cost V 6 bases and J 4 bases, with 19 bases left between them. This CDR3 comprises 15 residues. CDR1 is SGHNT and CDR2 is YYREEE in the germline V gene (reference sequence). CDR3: CASIPLGRGGYGYTF. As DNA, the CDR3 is TGTGCCAGCATCCCTCTGGGGAGAGGCGGCTATGGCTACACCTTC.

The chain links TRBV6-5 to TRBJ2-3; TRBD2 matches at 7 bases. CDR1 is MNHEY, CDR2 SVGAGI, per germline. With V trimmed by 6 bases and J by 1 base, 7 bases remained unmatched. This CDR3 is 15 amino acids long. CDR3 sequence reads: CASRGGGTGTDTQYF. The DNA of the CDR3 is TGTGCCAGCAGGGGGGGAGGGACCGGCACAGATACGCAGTATTTT.

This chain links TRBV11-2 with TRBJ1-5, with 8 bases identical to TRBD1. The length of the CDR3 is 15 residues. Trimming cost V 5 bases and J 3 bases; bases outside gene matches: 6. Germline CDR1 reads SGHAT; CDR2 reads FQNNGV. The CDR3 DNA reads TGTGCCAGCAGCCTGAGGACAGGGCCCAATCAGCCCCAGCATTTT. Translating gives CASSLRTGPNQPQHF.

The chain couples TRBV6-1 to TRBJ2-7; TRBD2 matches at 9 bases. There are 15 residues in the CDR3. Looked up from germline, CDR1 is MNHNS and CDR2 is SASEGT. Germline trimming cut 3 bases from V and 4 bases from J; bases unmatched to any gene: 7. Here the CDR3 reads CASSERRGGEYEQYF. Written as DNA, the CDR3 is TGTGCCAGCAGTGAGAGGCGGGGGGGGGAATACGAGCAGTACTTC.

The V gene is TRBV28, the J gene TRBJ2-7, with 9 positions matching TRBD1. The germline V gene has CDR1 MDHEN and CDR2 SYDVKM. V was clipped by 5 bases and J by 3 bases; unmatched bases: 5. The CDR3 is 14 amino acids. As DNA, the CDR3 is TGTGCCAGCAGTCCCACAGGGGGCAGCTACGAGCAGTACTTC. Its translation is CASSPTGGSYEQYF.

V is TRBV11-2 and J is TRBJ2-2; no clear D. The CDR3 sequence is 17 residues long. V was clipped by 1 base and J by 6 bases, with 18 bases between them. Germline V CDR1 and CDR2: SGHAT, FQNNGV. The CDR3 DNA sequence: TGTGCCAGCAGCTTAGTGAGCAGGTCTATGATGGCCGGGGAGCTGTTTTTT. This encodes CASSLVSRSMMAGELFF.

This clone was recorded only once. This CDR3 reads CASSLSLGNQPQHF. CDR3 DNA: TGTGCCAGCAGCCTAAGTTTAGGCAATCAGCCCCAGCATTTT. The chain has TRBV6-5 and TRBJ1-5; no clear D gene. Per the germline V gene, CDR1 is MNHEY and CDR2 is SVGAGI. Trimming took 6 bases from V and 2 from J, leaving 11 bases between them. This CDR3 has 14 residues.

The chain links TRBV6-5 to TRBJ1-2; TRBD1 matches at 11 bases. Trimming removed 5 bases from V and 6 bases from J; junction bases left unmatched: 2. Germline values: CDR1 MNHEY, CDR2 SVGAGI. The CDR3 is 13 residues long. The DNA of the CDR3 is TGTGCCAGCAGTCGGGACAGGGGGAATGGCTACACCTTC. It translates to CASSRDRGNGYTF.

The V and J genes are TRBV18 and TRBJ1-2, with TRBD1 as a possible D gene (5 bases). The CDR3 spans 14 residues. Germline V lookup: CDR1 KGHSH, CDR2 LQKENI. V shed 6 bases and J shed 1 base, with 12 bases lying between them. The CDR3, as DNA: TGTGCCAGCTCCCTTGGGGGGAGTAACTATGGCTACACCTTC. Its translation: CASSLGGSNYGYTF.

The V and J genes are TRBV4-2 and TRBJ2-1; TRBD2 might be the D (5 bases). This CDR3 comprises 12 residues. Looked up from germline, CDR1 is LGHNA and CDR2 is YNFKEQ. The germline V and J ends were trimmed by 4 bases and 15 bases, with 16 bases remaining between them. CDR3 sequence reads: CASSLGGMEVFF. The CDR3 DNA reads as TGTGCCAGCAGCCTCGGTGGTATGGAGGTGTTCTTC.

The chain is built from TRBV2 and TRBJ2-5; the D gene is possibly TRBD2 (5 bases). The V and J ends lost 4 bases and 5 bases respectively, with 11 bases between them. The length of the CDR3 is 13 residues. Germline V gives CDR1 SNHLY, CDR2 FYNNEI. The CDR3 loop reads CASSAEGPETQYF. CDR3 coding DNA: TGTGCCAGCAGTGCCGAGGGTCCCGAGACCCAGTACTTC.

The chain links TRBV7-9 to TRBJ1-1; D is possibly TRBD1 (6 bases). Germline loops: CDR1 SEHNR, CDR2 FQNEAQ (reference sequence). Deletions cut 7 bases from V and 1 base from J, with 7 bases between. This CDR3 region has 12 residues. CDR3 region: CASKTGNTEAFF. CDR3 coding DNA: TGTGCCAGCAAGACAGGGAACACTGAAGCTTTCTTT.

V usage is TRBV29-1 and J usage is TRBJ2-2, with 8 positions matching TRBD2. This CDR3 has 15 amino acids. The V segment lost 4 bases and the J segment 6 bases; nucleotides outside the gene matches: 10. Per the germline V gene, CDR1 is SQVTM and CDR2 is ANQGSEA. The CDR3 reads CSVAQNSGTSGELFF. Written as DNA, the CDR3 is TGCAGCGTTGCTCAGAATAGCGGGACTTCCGGGGAGCTGTTTTTT.

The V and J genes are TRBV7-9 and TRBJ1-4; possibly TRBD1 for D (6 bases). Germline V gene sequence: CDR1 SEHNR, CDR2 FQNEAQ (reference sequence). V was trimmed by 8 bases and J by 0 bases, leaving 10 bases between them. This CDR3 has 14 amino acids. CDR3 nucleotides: TGTGCCAGCCGTGGACAGACAACTAATGAAAAACTGTTTTTT. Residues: CASRGQTTNEKLFF.

CDR3 amino acids: CASSTGTGSEQYF. For the CDR3, the DNA is TGTGCCAGCAGTACCGGGACAGGGAGCGAGCAGTACTTC. The J gene is TRBJ2-7, the V gene TRBV27, with TRBD1 matching 9 bases. V was clipped by 5 bases and J by 6 bases; unmatched bases: 5. Germline CDR1 reads MNHEY; CDR2 reads SMNVEV (reference sequence). This CDR3 spans 13 amino acids.

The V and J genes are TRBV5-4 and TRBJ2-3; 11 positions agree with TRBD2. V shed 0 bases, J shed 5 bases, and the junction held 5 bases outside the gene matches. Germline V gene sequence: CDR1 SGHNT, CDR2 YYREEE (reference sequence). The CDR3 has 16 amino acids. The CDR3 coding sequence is TGTGCCAGCAGCTTGGGTAGCGGGGGGGCAATAGATACGCAGTATTTT. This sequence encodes CASSLGSGGAIDTQYF.

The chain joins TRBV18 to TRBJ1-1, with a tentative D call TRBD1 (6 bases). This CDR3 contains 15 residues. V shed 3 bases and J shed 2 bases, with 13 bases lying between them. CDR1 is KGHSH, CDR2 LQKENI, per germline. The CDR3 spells CASSPKGGKNTEAFF. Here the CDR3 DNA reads TGTGCCAGCTCACCGAAAGGGGGAAAAAACACTGAAGCTTTCTTT. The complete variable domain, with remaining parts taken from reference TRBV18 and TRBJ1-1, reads NAGVMQNPRHLVRRRGQEARLRCSPMKGHSHVYWYRQLPEEGLKFMVYLQKENIIDESGMPKERFSAEFPKEGPSILRIQQVVRGDSAAYFCASSPKGGKNTEAFFGQGTRLTVV.

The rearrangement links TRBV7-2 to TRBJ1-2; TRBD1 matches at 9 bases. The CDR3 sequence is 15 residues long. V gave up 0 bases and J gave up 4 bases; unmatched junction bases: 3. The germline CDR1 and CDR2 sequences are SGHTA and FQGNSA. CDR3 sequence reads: CASSLAQTGGYGYTF. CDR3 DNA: TGTGCCAGCAGCTTAGCTCAGACAGGGGGCTATGGCTACACCTTC. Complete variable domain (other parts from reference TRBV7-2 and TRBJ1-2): GAGVSQSPSNKVTEKGKDVELRCDPISGHTALYWYRQSLGQGLEFLIYFQGNSAPDKSGLPSDRFSAERTGGSVSTLTIQRTQQEDSAVYLCASSLAQTGGYGYTFGSGTRLTVV.

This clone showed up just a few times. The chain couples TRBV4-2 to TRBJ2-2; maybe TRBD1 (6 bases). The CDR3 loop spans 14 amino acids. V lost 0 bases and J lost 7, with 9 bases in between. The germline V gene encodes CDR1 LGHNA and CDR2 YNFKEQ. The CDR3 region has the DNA TGTGCCAGCAGCCAAGAAGGGGGTTACGGGGAGCTGTTTTTT. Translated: CASSQEGGYGELFF.